The text below deals with one T cell receptor (beta chain). Base qualities are not provided; no much larger clone lies one nucleotide away. After being thawed and rested overnight, PBMC were stained with GMM-loaded CD1B tetramer, a Live/Dead dye and anti-CD3, and were then sorted on a FACS Aria II. The CD1B tetramers were loaded with C32 glucose monomycolate that had been purified from Rhodococcus equi. Before cryopreservation, the PBMC used for tetramer sorting had been depleted of CD14-expressing monocytes for a separate study. From each donor, around 100,000 tetramer-negative cells were sorted and were analyzed alongside the tetramer-positive cells. Antigen-specific T cells were sorted from a handful of healthy South African adults using GMM-loaded CD1B tetramers. Relative to germline, V is missing 4 bases and J is missing 3 bases, with 6 bases of the junction outside any gene match. In the germline V gene (reference sequence), CDR1 corresponds to MNHNY and CDR2 to SVGAGI. The CDR3 runs 15 residues from the cysteine to the phenylalanine. Kept here is only the CDR3 DNA, which spans 45 bases and is read in frame from base 1.

This sample was included in a study of T cells in tuberculosis (dated by TCRdb to the late 2010s). Notes on the research overall: To characterize T cells specific for the mycobacterial lipid antigen glucose monomycolate (GMM), the study used CD1B tetramers together with high-throughput TCR immunosequencing.

The study at large found these results: T cells binding the CD1B-GMM tetramer with low affinity may have been missed by the stringent sort gate.

TCR-alpha and TCR-beta chains were sequenced unpaired, so chain pairing information was not available. The immunoSEQ multiplex PCR assay was used to generate TCR libraries, with TCR-beta and/or TCR-alpha/delta assays applied to each sample. The Illumina high-throughput platform was used to sequence the amplified TCR libraries. As for how the authors treated the data: Clustering and dimensionality reduction were performed using pairwise TCRdist distances among GMM-specific receptors from ex vivo sorted or in vitro expanded T cells. Sequence motifs, defined by gene usage and CDR3 content, were tested for enrichment in tetramer-positive compared with tetramer-negative populations. TCRdb's version of the immuneACCESS table is confined to in-frame rearrangements and falls short of the full clone set. An unresolved V gene accounts for under half of the shortfall where checked; the remainder is of unknown origin. That table is the source of V, J and clone size, and D and trimming were worked out from the DNA. This sample is represented by more than 45,000 clones; 88% of them were singletons. The top ten hold 21% of the sample.

The sequence joins TRBV6-6 to TRBJ1-2, and 9 junction bases match TRBD1. The receptor comes from an adult woman with latent tuberculosis. The material sequenced was CD1b-GMM tetramer-negative cells sorted from PBMCs. The cell subset or site label here, explained by the study, means: T cells not binding CD1B-GMM tetramer, sorted from same donor. The CDR3 region has the sequence CASSSPDRGDYGYTF. The DNA sequence reads TGTGCCAGCAGTTCCCCGGACAGGGGAGACTATGGCTACACCTTC.